This is a list of T cell receptor beta chains from one sample in a study of cytomegalovirus exposure and HLA in healthy donors. Profiled with immunoSEQ multiplex PCR; TCRdb holds only in-frame clones, not every one. The sample consists of 150,000 or so clones, roughly 89% of them appearing once. Sequencing was done on a sample of PBMCs. The receptors originated from a young woman in good health and CMV-seropositive. Each CDR3 is given with its conserved first and last residue. The D gene is left open where the match is weak. Part of the rows lack a size; the others show once, few, many or a class for expanded clones.

abundance	d_gene	v_gene	j_gene	CDR3nt	CDR3aa
-	-	TRBV11-3	TRBJ2-7	TGTGCCAGCAGCGACAGTTACGGCTACGAGCAGTACTTC	CASSDSYGYEQYF
-	-	TRBV5-4	TRBJ1-1	TGTGCCAGCAGCCTACCCGACAGGTTGAAGACTGAAGCTTTCTTT	CASSLPDRLKTEAFF
-	-	TRBV9	TRBJ1-1	TGTGCCAGCAGCGTAGGACCCCAGGCCACTGAAGCTTTCTTT	CASSVGPQATEAFF
-	TRBD1	TRBV19	TRBJ2-7	TGTGCCAGTAGTATATGGAGGACAGGGGGAGAGTACGAGCAGTACTTC	CASSIWRTGGEYEQYF
-	-	TRBV5-1	TRBJ1-3	TGCGCCAGCAGCCACGGGGGGGGCGCTGGAAACACCATATATTTT	CASSHGGGAGNTIYF
once	TRBD1	TRBV2	TRBJ2-2	TGTGCCAGCACACAGGGGACCGGGGAGCTGTTTTTT	CASTQGTGELFF
-	TRBD1	TRBV6-6	TRBJ1-1	TGTGCCAGCAGTTACCGGACAGGGGGAAACACTGAAGCTTTCTTT	CASSYRTGGNTEAFF
-	TRBD2	TRBV19	TRBJ2-3	TGTGCCAGTAGTATTTTAGCGGGGGGAGGGGATACGCAGTATTTT	CASSILAGGGDTQYF
-	-	TRBV27	TRBJ2-1	TGTGCCAGCAGTTTAAACCCCTACTTGCCAGGGTTGTCCTACAATGAGCAGTTCTTC	CASSLNPYLPGLSYNEQFF
-	TRBD1	TRBV28	TRBJ2-1	TGTGCCAGCAGCCTAGCCTACAGGGGTGGTAATGAGCAGTTCTTC	CASSLAYRGGNEQFF
-	TRBD1	TRBV15	TRBJ1-2	TGTGCCACCAGCAGAGGGACAGGGATAGATGGCTACACCTTC	CATSRGTGIDGYTF
-	-	TRBV6-5	TRBJ2-7	TGTGCCAGCAGTTACGGAGGACTGGGAACCTACGAGCAGTACTTC	CASSYGGLGTYEQYF
-	-	TRBV30	TRBJ2-2	TGTGCCTGGAGTCTTGGACAGCCGAACACCGGGGAGCTGTTTTTT	CAWSLGQPNTGELFF
-	TRBD1	TRBV27	TRBJ1-2	TGTGCCAGCAGTTTTACAGGGGGCCTCGGTGGCTACACCTTC	CASSFTGGLGGYTF
-	TRBD2	TRBV7-2	TRBJ2-2	TGTGCCAGCAGCTTAGCGCTAGCGGGGGGGACCGGGGAGCTGTTTTTT	CASSLALAGGTGELFF
-	-	TRBV5-6	TRBJ1-2	TGTGCCAGCAGCTTTGGTGTTGAGGATGGCTACACCTTC	CASSFGVEDGYTF
-	TRBD1	TRBV7-6	TRBJ2-2	TGTGCCAGCAGCCTAAGAGCCGGGACAGGGAACACCGGGGAGCTGTTTTTT	CASSLRAGTGNTGELFF
-	-	TRBV6-1	TRBJ2-3	TGTGCCAGCAGTGAGGAGCTAGGTACGGATACGCAGTATTTT	CASSEELGTDTQYF
-	-	TRBV6-6	TRBJ1-1	TGTGCCAGCAGTCGCGCCCGGGGCACTGAAGCTTTCTTT	CASSRARGTEAFF
-	TRBD2	TRBV6-1	TRBJ2-7	TGTGCCAGCAGTGAATCCCTGATCCCCGGACTAGCGGGACGAAGAGCCTACGAGCAGTACTTC	CASSESLIPGLAGRRAYEQYF
once	-	TRBV19	TRBJ2-3	TGTGCCAGTAAAACCGGGACGAGGGGGAGCGATACGCAGTATTTT	CASKTGTRGSDTQYF
-	TRBD1	TRBV19	TRBJ1-1	TGTGCCAGTAGTCTGTGGACAGGGGGTAATACTGAAGCTTTCTTT	CASSLWTGGNTEAFF
-	-	TRBV27	TRBJ2-7	TGTGCCAGCAGTTTTTTGGCGGGGTCCTTATACGAGCAGTACTTC	CASSFLAGSLYEQYF
-	TRBD1	TRBV7-8	TRBJ2-7	TGTGCCAGCAGCCTAGACAGGGTGAGGACCTACGAGCAGTACTTC	CASSLDRVRTYEQYF
-	TRBD2	TRBV7-2	TRBJ2-1	TGTGCCAGCAGCTTATCGGGGGGGCCCTACAATGAGCAGTTCTTC	CASSLSGGPYNEQFF
-	-	TRBV6-5	TRBJ2-7	TGTGCCAGCAGTTACAGGGGGAGACAAGGGTACTACGAGCAGTACTTC	CASSYRGRQGYYEQYF
-	-	TRBV14	TRBJ1-2	TGTGCCAGCAGTGATCCAGCCAGGGATAGCAGCTACACCTTC	CASSDPARDSSYTF
-	-	TRBV6-5	TRBJ1-2	TGTGCCAGCAGTGAGACAGTGAACTATGGCTACACCTTC	CASSETVNYGYTF
few	TRBD1	TRBV5-5	TRBJ2-7	TGTGCCAGCAGCCTGGGACAGGGGGAATCCTACGAGCAGTACTTC	CASSLGQGESYEQYF
-	-	TRBV4-1	TRBJ2-5	TGCGCCAGCAGCCAAGGGGCAGGGAGGCAAGAGACCCAGTACTTC	CASSQGAGRQETQYF
-	TRBD1	TRBV7-6	TRBJ1-6	TGTGCCAGCAGCTTGGGACAGGTTAATTCACCCCTCCACTTT	CASSLGQVNSPLHF
-	-	TRBV5-1	TRBJ2-3	TGCGCCAGCAGCTTGAGGTCGGCGGGGGCTTTACACACAGATACGCAGTATTTT	CASSLRSAGALHTDTQYF
once	-	TRBV2	TRBJ2-1	TGTGCCAGCAGTATTGACACAGCGGAACAGTTCTTC	CASSIDTAEQFF
-	-	TRBV6-5	TRBJ2-2	TGTGCCAGCCAGGGGGAGGCCGGGGAGCTGTTTTTT	CASQGEAGELFF
-	TRBD2	TRBV19	TRBJ2-5	TGTGCCAGTAGTATTGGGTATAGCGGGGGCCGCCGAAACCAAGAGACCCAGTACTTC	CASSIGYSGGRRNQETQYF
-	TRBD1	TRBV9	TRBJ2-7	TGTGCCAGCAGCGTAGCTGTGACAGGGGGCTCCTACGAGCAGTACTTC	CASSVAVTGGSYEQYF
-	-	TRBV10-2	TRBJ1-4	TGCGCCAGCAGGGACCTTCGAACAGGGTTTGGAAAACTGTTTTTT	CASRDLRTGFGKLFF
few	-	TRBV5-1	TRBJ2-5	TGCGCCAGCAGCTTGGGGGAGAAAGGAGAGACCCAGTACTTC	CASSLGEKGETQYF
once	-	TRBV2	TRBJ1-5	TGTGCCAGCAGTGACTCGGTCTCTCAGGGGTACAATCAGCCCCAGCATTTT	CASSDSVSQGYNQPQHF
-	-	TRBV6-5	TRBJ2-1	TGTGCCAGCAGTACCCGGGGTATCTGGTACAATGAGCAGTTCTTC	CASSTRGIWYNEQFF
-	TRBD1	TRBV28	TRBJ2-7	TGTGCCAGCAGTCCGACAGGGGGTCCTTACGAGCAGTACTTC	CASSPTGGPYEQYF
-	-	TRBV10-3	TRBJ2-1	TGTGCCACATTACCGGGGGGCGGCCACAATGAGCAGTTCTTC	CATLPGGGHNEQFF
-	-	TRBV27	TRBJ2-7	TGTGCCAGCAGTTTATCAGCCAACTTAAAATACGAGCAGTACTTC	CASSLSANLKYEQYF
-	-	TRBV5-4	TRBJ1-2	TGTGCCAGCAGCTTGAGGGGGTTTGATGGCTACACCTTC	CASSLRGFDGYTF
-	-	TRBV9	TRBJ1-3	TGTGCCAGCAGCGTAGACATGGGCAGCTCTGGAAACACCATATATTTT	CASSVDMGSSGNTIYF
-	TRBD1	TRBV14	TRBJ2-7	TGTGCCAGCAGCCAAGACGCGGGACAGGGGTTCAAGCAGTACTTC	CASSQDAGQGFKQYF
-	-	TRBV27	TRBJ2-3	TGTGCCAGCAGTAAGAGGCCCACACGAGGCACAGATACGCAGTATTTT	CASSKRPTRGTDTQYF
-	-	TRBV7-8	TRBJ1-1	TGTGCCAGCGCTATGGGGCAGGGGACCTACATGAACACTGAAGCTTTCTTT	CASAMGQGTYMNTEAFF